This is a list of T cell receptor beta chains from one sample in a study of T cell responses to AZD1222 COVID-19 vaccine. Sequencing was performed with immunoSEQ multiplex PCR; in TCRdb, only in-frame clones are kept and a portion is missing. In the table there are more than 150,000 clones, 80% to 95% of which are singletons. The sequencing here drew on peripheral blood, taken 28 days after the second AZD1222 dose. These receptors were taken from an adult who received the AZD1222 COVID-19 vaccine. Each CDR3 is given with its conserved first and last residue. The order of the fields is V gene, D gene, clone size, J gene, CDR3 protein, CDR3 DNA. A D gene is named only where the DNA matches it firmly. Size is omitted from some rows. Given values are once, few, many or a class for expanded clones.

TRBV30	-	-	TRBJ1-5	CAWSVLSRNQPQHF	TGTGCCTGGAGTGTTCTGTCCCGCAATCAGCCCCAGCATTTT
TRBV18	TRBD2	once	TRBJ2-1	CASSPGFGLARNEQFF	TGTGCCAGCTCACCGGGGTTTGGACTAGCGCGCAATGAGCAGTTCTTC
TRBV27	-	-	TRBJ1-5	CASSRRGLNQPQHF	TGTGCCAGCAGCCGGAGGGGACTCAATCAGCCCCAGCATTTT
TRBV25-1	-	-	TRBJ1-4	CASARRGTNEKLFF	TGTGCCAGCGCGAGACGGGGGACTAATGAAAAACTGTTTTTT
TRBV18	-	few	TRBJ1-5	CASAKGGTNSNQPQHF	TGTGCCAGCGCAAAGGGAGGAACTAATAGCAATCAGCCCCAGCATTTT
TRBV7-8	TRBD1	-	TRBJ2-3	CASSSDRGQDTQYF	TGTGCCAGCAGCTCGGACAGGGGGCAAGATACGCAGTATTTT
TRBV5-1	-	-	TRBJ2-7	CASSLLDEQYF	TGCGCCAGCAGCTTGTTGGACGAGCAGTACTTC
TRBV5-1	TRBD2	-	TRBJ2-7	CASSLELAGTSGIKQYF	TGCGCCAGCAGCTTGGAATTAGCCGGGACTAGCGGGATAAAGCAGTACTTC
TRBV7-9	TRBD2	once	TRBJ2-7	CASSYGFSGSFDEQYF	TGTGCCAGCAGCTATGGGTTTAGCGGGAGTTTCGACGAGCAGTACTTC
TRBV6-2/TRBV6-3	TRBD1	-	TRBJ2-7	CASSYSGTGPYEQYF	TGTGCCAGCAGTTACTCCGGGACAGGGCCGTACGAGCAGTACTTC
TRBV5-1	-	-	TRBJ2-2	CASSQTGLDTGELFF	TGCGCCAGCAGCCAAACAGGGTTGGACACCGGGGAGCTGTTTTTT
TRBV9	TRBD1	-	TRBJ2-7	CASSVGTGGAYEQYF	TGTGCCAGCAGCGTAGGAACAGGGGGAGCCTACGAGCAGTACTTC
TRBV18	-	-	TRBJ1-1	CASSADSEAFF	TGTGCCAGCTCAGCGGACAGCGAAGCTTTCTTT
TRBV9	-	-	TRBJ2-7	CASSVGSGPRGGEQYF	TGTGCCAGCAGCGTAGGATCGGGCCCGCGAGGGGGCGAGCAGTACTTC
TRBV20-1	-	-	TRBJ2-7	CSAGGENYEQYF	TGCAGTGCTGGTGGGGAGAACTACGAGCAGTACTTC
TRBV6-5	TRBD1	-	TRBJ1-2	CASRTRGRDGYTF	TGTGCCAGCAGAACCAGGGGGAGGGATGGCTACACCTTC
TRBV28	-	-	TRBJ1-2	CASSEVNGYGYTF	TGTGCCAGCAGTGAAGTTAACGGCTATGGCTACACCTTC
TRBV6-5	TRBD1	-	TRBJ1-6	CASSYYTGDNSPLHF	TGTGCCAGCAGTTACTATACAGGGGATAATTCACCCCTCCACTTT
TRBV7-3	-	-	TRBJ1-2	CASSLGGIPHGYTF	TGTGCCAGCAGCTTAGGGGGTATCCCCCATGGCTACACCTTC
TRBV11-3	-	-	TRBJ1-4	CASSLGTLIGEKLFF	TGTGCCAGCAGCTTAGGGACACTAATCGGTGAAAAACTGTTTTTT
TRBV2	TRBD2	-	TRBJ2-7	CASSETSGKEQYF	TGTGCCAGCAGTGAAACTAGCGGGAAGGAGCAGTACTTC
TRBV4-1	-	-	TRBJ2-2	CASSRGGELFF	TGCGCCAGCAGCCGGGGCGGGGAGCTGTTTTTT
TRBV5-1	-	-	TRBJ2-1	CASSLGQGEINEQFF	TGCGCCAGCAGCTTGGGGCAGGGAGAGATAAATGAGCAGTTCTTC
TRBV28	-	-	TRBJ1-1	CASRYREGNTEAFF	TGTGCCAGCAGGTACAGGGAGGGGAACACTGAAGCTTTCTTT
TRBV2	-	once	TRBJ2-7	CASRRVEQYF	TGTGCCAGCAGGAGGGTCGAGCAGTACTTC
TRBV15	-	-	TRBJ2-5	CATSSFDPTQETQYF	TGTGCCACCAGCAGTTTTGACCCAACCCAAGAGACCCAGTACTTC
TRBV28	TRBD2	-	TRBJ2-7	CASSLLAGDAWGYEQYF	TGTGCCAGCAGTTTACTAGCGGGAGACGCCTGGGGCTACGAGCAGTACTTC
TRBV2	-	-	TRBJ1-1	CASRTDSLNTEAFF	TGTGCCAGCAGAACGGACAGTTTGAACACTGAAGCTTTCTTT
TRBV27	-	-	TRBJ1-2	CASSRGPTYGYTF	TGTGCCAGCAGCCGGGGCCCCACCTATGGCTACACCTTC
TRBV4-3	-	-	TRBJ1-4	CASSQGGATNEKLFF	TGCGCCAGCAGCCAAGGGGGGGCAACTAATGAAAAACTGTTTTTT
TRBV5-3	TRBD1	-	TRBJ1-2	CARSPPGQGNYGYTF	TGTGCCAGAAGCCCCCCCGGACAGGGGAACTATGGCTACACCTTC
TRBV5-1	-	few	TRBJ1-1	CASTSQGSSTEAFF	TGCGCCAGCACGTCCCAGGGGAGTAGCACTGAAGCTTTCTTT
TRBV19	TRBD1	-	TRBJ1-3	CASTPTGGPGNTIYF	TGTGCCAGTACCCCAACAGGGGGCCCTGGAAACACCATATATTTT
TRBV18	-	-	TRBJ1-5	CASSPVGPSNQPQHF	TGTGCCAGCTCACCAGTAGGGCCGAGCAATCAGCCCCAGCATTTT
TRBV5-1	-	few	TRBJ1-5	CASSLVPGNQPQHF	TGCGCCAGCAGCTTGGTTCCGGGAAATCAGCCCCAGCATTTT
TRBV14	TRBD1	-	TRBJ2-2	CASSQGVGLTGAGELFF	TGTGCCAGCAGCCAAGGGGTGGGCCTGACAGGGGCCGGGGAGCTGTTTTTT
TRBV6-5	-	-	TRBJ2-1	CASRKTFVSNEQFF	TGTGCCAGCAGGAAGACTTTCGTCAGCAATGAGCAGTTCTTC
TRBV5-1	-	-	TRBJ2-1	CASSEQGAYNEQFF	TGCGCCAGCAGCGAACAGGGCGCCTACAATGAGCAGTTCTTC
TRBV28	-	-	TRBJ2-7	CAVSPITPLSGLTYEQYF	TGTGCCGTATCCCCCATTACGCCTCTATCGGGTCTTACCTACGAGCAGTACTTC
TRBV6-1	-	-	TRBJ2-5	CASSDQGRETQYF	TGTGCCAGCAGTGACCAGGGGCGGGAGACCCAGTACTTC
TRBV6-5	-	-	TRBJ2-7	CATSRPTYEQYF	TGTGCCACATCGCGACCAACCTACGAGCAGTACTTC
TRBV6-4	TRBD1	once	TRBJ1-2	CASSARTGANYGYTF	TGTGCCAGCAGTGCCCGGACAGGTGCTAACTATGGCTACACCTTC
TRBV29-1	TRBD2	-	TRBJ2-3	CSVGGTSGSTDTQYF	TGCAGCGTGGGGGGCACTAGCGGGAGCACAGATACGCAGTATTTT
TRBV4-1	TRBD2	-	TRBJ2-3	CASSQAQLAGVPDTQYF	TGCGCCAGCAGCCAAGCCCAGCTAGCGGGAGTACCAGATACGCAGTATTTT
TRBV7-2	-	-	TRBJ2-1	CASSSGSSYNEQFF	TGTGCCAGCAGTTCGGGGAGCTCCTACAATGAGCAGTTCTTC
TRBV3-1/TRBV3-2	-	-	TRBJ1-5	CASSQGSGYSNQPQHF	TGTGCCAGCAGCCAAGGGTCCGGTTATAGCAATCAGCCCCAGCATTTT
TRBV24-1	-	-	TRBJ2-2	CATSEAGATGELFF	TGTGCCACCAGTGAGGCCGGGGCCACCGGGGAGCTGTTTTTT
TRBV19	TRBD1	-	TRBJ1-1	CASSINRDREAFF	TGTGCCAGTAGTATCAACCGGGACAGAGAAGCTTTCTTT
TRBV5-1	TRBD2	-	TRBJ2-5	CASSLGGGQETQYF	TGCGCCAGCAGCTTGGGCGGGGGACAAGAGACCCAGTACTTC
TRBV6-5	TRBD1	-	TRBJ2-5	CASSGNRGETQYF	TGTGCCAGCAGCGGTAACAGGGGGGAGACCCAGTACTTC
TRBV7-2	TRBD1	-	TRBJ2-1	CASSFRDRYNEQFF	TGTGCCAGCAGCTTCCGGGACAGATACAATGAGCAGTTCTTC
TRBV16	TRBD2	-	TRBJ2-3	CASSRRTSGSGTDTQYF	TGTGCCAGCAGCCGCCGGACTAGCGGGAGCGGCACAGATACGCAGTATTTT
TRBV7-9	-	-	TRBJ2-5	CASSLMGDYQETQYF	TGTGCCAGCAGCCTAATGGGGGACTACCAAGAGACCCAGTACTTC
TRBV9	-	-	TRBJ2-4	CASSVGSGTKNIQYF	TGTGCCAGCAGCGTAGGTTCCGGGACCAAAAACATTCAGTACTTC
TRBV28	-	-	TRBJ1-5	CASSPRTQNQPQHF	TGTGCCAGCAGTCCTCGAACCCAAAATCAGCCCCAGCATTTT